Listed here is a single TCR beta chain. No antigen is known for it. No base-level quality is on record; no much larger clone is a single base apart. These data are taken from a study of blood T cell repertoires in COVID-19 (dated by TCRdb to 2018 to 2020). Background for the entire study: Samples covering the acute and convalescent phases of COVID-19 were provided by collaborators in the United States, Italy and Spain. The material from the prospective study consisted of cDNA or gDNA derived from T cells, B-cell-depleted T cells, or PBMCs. The dataset comprised deeply sampled blood TCRbeta repertoires from subjects exposed to, actively infected with, or recovered from COVID-19. The repertoires were released in a freely available public database meant as a resource for research on the immune response to SARS-CoV-2. The samples were drawn from the first 160 participants of the ongoing ImmuneRACE study and from more than 1,000 subjects provided by 6 global collaborators. A de-identified subject ID, COVID-19 status, age in years and sex were almost always included in the sample metadata. HLA class I and class II types, where available, came from metadata supplied by the sample provider rather than from assay-based typing. General study outcomes and caveats: The quantity of clinical and demographic metadata differed by source and by participant and was supplied without curation.

Collaborating institutions collected whole blood in K2EDTA tubes following their own protocols. For TCRbeta analysis, collaborators shipped samples in one of three forms: frozen whole blood, isolated PBMCs, or DNA extracted from either of those sample types. TCRbeta CDR3 regions were amplified from genomic DNA by means of the immunoSEQ Assay, a bias-controlled multiplex PCR. On the study's bioinformatics: Nucleated cell counts per sample were estimated from amplification of reference gene primers within the assay. Sequence reads were collapsed and filtered to measure the absolute abundance of every unique TCRbeta CDR3 rearrangement. For each sample, productive Simpson clonality was calculated as the square root of Simpson's diversity index across productive rearrangements. TCRdb mirrors the immuneACCESS table, restricted to in-frame sequences. Some clones are absent from its copies; in checked studies, under half trace to an unresolved V gene, and the reason for the others is unknown. For V, J and clone size, that table is used; D and trimming come from the DNA. The sample table lists under 200,000 clones, about nine tenths of them with a count of one. The top ten clones comprise around 3.5% of the sample.

Sequenced sample: peripheral blood. This TCR was sampled from a man in his 70s with acute or convalescent COVID-19.

The DNA reads as follows: TGTGCCAGCAGCTTAATGCAGGGGAAAGATACGCAGTATTTT. Its coded protein is CASSLMQGKDTQYF. This chain joins TRBV11-2 to TRBJ2-3, and possibly TRBD1, on 6 matching bases. Taken from the germline V gene, the CDR1 and CDR2 loops are SGHAT and FQNNGV. Between the V and J ends, shortened by 2 bases and 5 bases respectively, the junction contains 11 bases. Measured from the cysteine to the phenylalanine, the CDR3 is 14 residues long. The read is trimmed to its CDR3 DNA, 42 bases read in frame from base 1.